This T cell receptor (beta chain) was documented in a study of cytotoxic CD8 clonotypes in ibrutinib-treated CLL. As for the study in general: A mean of approximately 260,000 productive templates and more than 75,000 productive rearrangements was obtained per sample. Study-level findings and limits: Under therapy, public clonotypes either contracted or stayed stable, and they were uncommon.

Frozen-stored PBMCs produced roughly 2 micrograms of genomic DNA for TCR beta libraries. The CDR3 length is 11 residues. V lost 3 bases, J lost 8 bases, and 4 bases lay in between. Per germline, CDR1 LNHDA and CDR2 SQIVND (reference sequence). Targeted sequencing depth ranged from 1 in 200,000 to 1 in 1 million T cells. The repertoire was sequenced with immunoSEQ multiplex PCR; TCRdb's copy has only in-frame clones and lacks some. The sample lists about 57,000 clones, 45% to 70% occurring once. This clone was seen repeatedly, ten times or more. The antigen remains undetermined. Sequences were derived from PBMCs, sampled after 24 months of ibrutinib treatment. This clonotype was obtained from a human donor with chronic lymphocytic leukemia. The chain has TRBV19 and TRBJ2-2; D gene unclear. CDR3 protein: CASSIHGELFF. CDR3 in DNA: TGTGCCAGTAGTATCCATGGGGAGCTGTTTTTT. The whole variable domain, remainder taken from reference TRBV19 and TRBJ2-2, is DGGITQSPKYLFRKEGQNVTLSCEQNLNHDAMYWYRQDPGQGLRLIYYSQIVNDFQKGDIAEGYSVSREKKESFPLTVTSAQKNPTAFYLCASSIHGELFFGEGSRLTVL.